This T cell receptor (beta chain) derives from a study of blood T cell repertoires in COVID-19. Study-wide context: Both acute and convalescent COVID-19 samples were obtained from the United States, Italy and Spain. Sources were T cells, B-cell-depleted T cells, or PBMCs; the material itself was cDNA or gDNA.

The authors' processing: From reference gene primer amplification, estimates of nucleated cell counts were derived. Libraries were prepared by immunoSEQ multiplex PCR; TCRdb keeps only in-frame clonotypes and omits some of them. The V and J calls and the clone size are those of that table, but D and trimming were determined from the DNA. The sample has roughly 250,000 clones, 88% seen once. The germline gives CDR1 SGHKS, CDR2 YYEKEE (reference sequence). V was clipped by 6 bases and J by 2 bases, with 6 bases between them. The CDR3 sequence is 11 residues long. The sequencing input was peripheral blood. This rearrangement joins TRBV5-5 to TRBJ2-7; D ambiguous. This receptor was taken from a man in his fifties or sixties who had recovered from COVID-19. CDR3 bases: TGTGCCAGCACCAACACCTACGAGCAGTACTTC. This gives the protein CASTNTYEQYF.